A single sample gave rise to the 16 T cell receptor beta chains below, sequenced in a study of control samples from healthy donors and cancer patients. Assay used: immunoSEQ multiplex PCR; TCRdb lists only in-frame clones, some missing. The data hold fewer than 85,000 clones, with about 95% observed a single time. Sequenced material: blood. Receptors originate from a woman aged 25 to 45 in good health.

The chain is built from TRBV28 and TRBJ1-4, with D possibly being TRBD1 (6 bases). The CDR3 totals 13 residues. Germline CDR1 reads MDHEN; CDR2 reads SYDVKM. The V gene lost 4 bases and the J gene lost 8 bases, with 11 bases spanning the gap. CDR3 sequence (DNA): TGTGCCAGCAGTTGGGGGGCATGGGAAAAACTGTTTTTT. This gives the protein CASSWGAWEKLFF.

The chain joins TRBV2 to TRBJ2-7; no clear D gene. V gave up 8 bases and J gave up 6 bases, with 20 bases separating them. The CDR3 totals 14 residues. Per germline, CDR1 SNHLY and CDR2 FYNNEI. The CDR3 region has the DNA TGTGCCAGCGTGGGTGAAAAGAGAGTAGGCGAGCAGTACGTC. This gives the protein CASVGEKRVGEQYV.

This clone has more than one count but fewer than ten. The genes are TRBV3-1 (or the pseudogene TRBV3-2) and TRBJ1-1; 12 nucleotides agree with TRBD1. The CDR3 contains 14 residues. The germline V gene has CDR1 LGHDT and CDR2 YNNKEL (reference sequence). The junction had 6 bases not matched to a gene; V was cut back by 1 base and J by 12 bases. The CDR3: CASSQATRDRGPFF. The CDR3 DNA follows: TGTGCCAGCAGCCAAGCCACCCGGGACAGGGGGCCTTTCTTT.

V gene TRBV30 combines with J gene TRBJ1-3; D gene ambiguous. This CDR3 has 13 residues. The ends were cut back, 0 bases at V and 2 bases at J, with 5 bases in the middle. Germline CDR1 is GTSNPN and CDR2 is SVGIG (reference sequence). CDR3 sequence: CAWSVTPGNTIYF. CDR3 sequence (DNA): TGTGCCTGGAGTGTCACCCCTGGAAACACCATATATTTT.

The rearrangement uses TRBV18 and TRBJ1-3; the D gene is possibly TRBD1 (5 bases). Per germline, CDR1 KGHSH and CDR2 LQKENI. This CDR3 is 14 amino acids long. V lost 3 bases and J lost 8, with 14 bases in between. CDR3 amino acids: CASSPTLARDTIYF. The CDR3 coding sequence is TGTGCCAGCTCACCCACGTTGGCCAGGGACACCATATATTTT.

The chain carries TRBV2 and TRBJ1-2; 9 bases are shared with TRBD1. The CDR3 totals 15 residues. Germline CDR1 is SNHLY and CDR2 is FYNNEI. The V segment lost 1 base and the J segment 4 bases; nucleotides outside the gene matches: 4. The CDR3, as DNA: TGTGCCAGCAGTGAAGACAGGGGGCAGTCCTATGGCTACACCTTC. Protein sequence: CASSEDRGQSYGYTF.

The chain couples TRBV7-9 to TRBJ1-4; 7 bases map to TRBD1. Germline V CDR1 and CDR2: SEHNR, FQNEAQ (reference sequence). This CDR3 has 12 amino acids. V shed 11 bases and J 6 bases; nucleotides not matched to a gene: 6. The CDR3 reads CAYRQGDEKLFF. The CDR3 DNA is TGTGCCTATCGACAGGGTGATGAAAAACTGTTTTTT. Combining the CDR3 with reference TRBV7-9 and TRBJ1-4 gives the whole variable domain DTGVSQNPRHKITKRGQNVTFRCDPISEHNRLYWYRQTLGQGPEFLTYFQNEAQLEKSRLLSDRFSAERPKGSFSTLEIQRTEQGDSAMYLCAYRQGDEKLFFGSGTQLSVL.

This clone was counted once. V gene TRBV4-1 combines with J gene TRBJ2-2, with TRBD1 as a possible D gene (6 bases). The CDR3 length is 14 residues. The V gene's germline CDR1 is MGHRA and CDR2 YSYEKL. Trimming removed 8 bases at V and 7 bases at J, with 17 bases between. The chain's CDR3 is CASAPQGAIGELFF. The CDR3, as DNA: TGCGCCAGCGCTCCACAGGGCGCAATCGGGGAGCTGTTTTTT.

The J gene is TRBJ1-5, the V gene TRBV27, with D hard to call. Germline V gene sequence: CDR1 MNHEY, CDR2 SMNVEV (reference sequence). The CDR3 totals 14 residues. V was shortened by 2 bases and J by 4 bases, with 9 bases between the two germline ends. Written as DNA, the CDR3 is TGTGCCAGCAGTTTAATAGGGAAAAATCAGCCCCAGCATTTT. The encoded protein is CASSLIGKNQPQHF.

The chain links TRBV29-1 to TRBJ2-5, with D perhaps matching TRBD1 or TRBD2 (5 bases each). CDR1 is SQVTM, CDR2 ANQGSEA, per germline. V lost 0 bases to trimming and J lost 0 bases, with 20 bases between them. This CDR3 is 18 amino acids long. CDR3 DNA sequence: TGCAGCGTTGAAGATCCATCTGAGGCAGGGAGCTACCAAGAGACCCAGTACTTC. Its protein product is CSVEDPSEAGSYQETQYF.

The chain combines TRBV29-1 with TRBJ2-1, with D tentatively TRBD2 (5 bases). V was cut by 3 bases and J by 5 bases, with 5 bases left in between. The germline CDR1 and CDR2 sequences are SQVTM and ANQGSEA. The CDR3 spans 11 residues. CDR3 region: CSVDGDNEQFF. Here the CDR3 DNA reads TGCAGCGTTGACGGGGACAATGAGCAGTTCTTC.

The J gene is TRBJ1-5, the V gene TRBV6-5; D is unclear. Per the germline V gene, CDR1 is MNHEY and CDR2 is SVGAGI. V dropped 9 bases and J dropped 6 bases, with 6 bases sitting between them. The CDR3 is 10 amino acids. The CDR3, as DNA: TGTGCCAGTGCCTCTCAGCCCCAGCATTTT. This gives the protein CASASQPQHF.

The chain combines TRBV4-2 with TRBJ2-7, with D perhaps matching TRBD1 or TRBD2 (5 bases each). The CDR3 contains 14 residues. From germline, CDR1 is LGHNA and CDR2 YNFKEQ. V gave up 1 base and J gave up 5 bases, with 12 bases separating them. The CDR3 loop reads CASSQGDPDDEQYF. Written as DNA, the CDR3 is TGTGCCAGCAGCCAAGGGGACCCCGACGACGAGCAGTACTTC.

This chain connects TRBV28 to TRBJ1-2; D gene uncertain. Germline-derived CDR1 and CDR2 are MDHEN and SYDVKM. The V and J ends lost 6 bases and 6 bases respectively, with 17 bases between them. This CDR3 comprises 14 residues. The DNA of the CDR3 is TGTGCCAGCAGCCCCCTGGGCAGTAAGAATGGCTACACCTTC. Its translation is CASSPLGSKNGYTF.

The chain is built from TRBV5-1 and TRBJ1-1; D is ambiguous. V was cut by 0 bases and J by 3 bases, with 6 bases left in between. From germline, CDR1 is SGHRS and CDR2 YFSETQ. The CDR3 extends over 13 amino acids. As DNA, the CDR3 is TGCGCCAGCAGCTTGGACGGGGACACTGAAGCTTTCTTT. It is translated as CASSLDGDTEAFF.

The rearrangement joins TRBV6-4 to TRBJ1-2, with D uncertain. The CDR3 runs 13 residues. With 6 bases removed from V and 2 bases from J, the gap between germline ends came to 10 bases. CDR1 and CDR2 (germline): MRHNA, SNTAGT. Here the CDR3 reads CASRLDINYGYTF. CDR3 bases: TGTGCCAGCAGACTAGACATCAACTATGGCTACACCTTC.